Each of the 24 T cell receptor beta chains below was sequenced from the same sample in a study of CD8 T cells in Susac syndrome. RNA totalling about 0.5 to 1 ug underwent reverse transcription with random hexamers. TCRdb re-analysed the immunoSEQ multiplex PCR reads in MiXCR, keeping a single row per CDR3 protein. The table records over 120,000 distinct CDR3 sequences, more than 85% of them present only once. Sequencing was carried out using CD4+ T cells from PBMCs. Receptors were obtained from a human donor with Susac syndrome.

The rearrangement joins TRBV7-8 to TRBJ1-2; D call uncertain. V lost 5 bases and J 10 bases, leaving 17 bases between the germline ends. CDR3 length equals 13 residues. Per the germline V gene, CDR1 is SGHVS and CDR2 is FQNEAQ. The CDR3: CASSPRVPAVYTF. The CDR3 nucleotides read TGTGCCAGCAGCCCAAGGGTTCCTGCTGTCTACACCTTC.

The CDR3 nucleotides are TGTGCCAGCAGCAGTCAGGGGCTGAGGCAGTACTTC. Its translation: CASSSQGLRQYF. The rearrangement uses TRBV28 and TRBJ2-7; TRBD1 is a possible D gene (6 bases). V lost 6 bases to trimming and J lost 9 bases, with 15 bases between them. From germline, CDR1 is MDHEN and CDR2 SYDVKM. There are 12 residues in the CDR3.

The chain has TRBV30 and TRBJ1-6; D possibly corresponds to TRBD1 (5 bases). This CDR3 spans 13 amino acids. From germline, CDR1 is GTSNPN and CDR2 SVGIG (reference sequence). V lost 4 bases, J lost 6 bases, and 10 bases lay in between. CDR3 amino acids: CAWTGFGNSPLHF. The CDR3 DNA reads TGTGCCTGGACAGGGTTTGGTAATTCACCCCTCCACTTT.

This clonotype was recorded a few times. The chain joins TRBV29-1 to TRBJ1-1; D is perhaps TRBD1 (5 bases). V lost 4 bases and J 0 bases, leaving 9 bases between the germline ends. Looked up from germline, CDR1 is SQVTM and CDR2 is ANQGSEA. CDR3 length: 13 amino acids. The CDR3 sequence: CSVAGRVNTEAFF. CDR3 DNA sequence: TGCAGCGTTGCGGGCAGGGTGAACACTGAAGCTTTCTTT. Looking up the rest from reference TRBV29-1 and TRBJ1-1 gives the full variable domain: SAVISQKPSRDICQRGTSLTIQCQVDSQVTMMFWYRQQPGQSLTLIATANQGSEATYESGFVIDKFPISRPNLTFSTLTVSNMSPEDSSIYLCSVAGRVNTEAFFGQGTRLTVV.

The chain employs TRBV7-2 and TRBJ1-5, with a weak D call TRBD1 (6 bases). Germline loops: CDR1 SGHTA, CDR2 FQGNSA. Trimming left V 5 bases short and J 0 bases short, with 17 bases between. The CDR3 contains 17 residues. CDR3: CASSERRGSDSNQPQHF. The DNA for the CDR3 is TGTGCCAGCAGCGAAAGGAGGGGGTCTGATAGCAATCAGCCCCAGCATTTT.

J is TRBJ2-3 and V is TRBV9; possible D gene TRBD2, 5 bases. In germline, CDR1 is SGDLS, CDR2 YYNGEE. The CDR3 is 15 amino acids. V was trimmed by 2 bases and J by 2 bases, leaving 12 bases between them. CDR3: CASSVGDGDTDTQYF. The DNA of the CDR3 is TGTGCCAGCAGCGTCGGGGATGGGGACACAGATACGCAGTATTTT. Filled out from reference TRBV9 and TRBJ2-3, the complete variable domain reads DSGVTQTPKHLITATGQRVTLRCSPRSGDLSVYWYQQSLDQGLQFLIQYYNGEERAKGNILERFSAQQFPDLHSELNLSSLELGDSALYFCASSVGDGDTDTQYFGPGTRLTVL.

This clonotype appeared once. The genes are TRBV6-5 and TRBJ1-2; no reliable D call. V gave up 4 bases and J gave up 0 bases, with 9 bases separating them. CDR3 length equals 14 residues. The germline CDR1 and CDR2 sequences are MNHEY and SVGAGI. The CDR3 protein is CASSLTLANYGYTF. Written as DNA, the CDR3 is TGTGCCAGCAGTTTGACACTGGCTAACTATGGCTACACCTTC.

The chain carries TRBV14 and TRBJ2-3, with 7 bases aligning to TRBD2. V was clipped by 5 bases and J by 2 bases; unmatched bases: 7. This CDR3 has 15 residues. Germline CDR1 SGHDN, CDR2 FVKESK. CDR3 DNA sequence: TGTGCCAGCAGCGGTCAGCGGGATCTCACAGATACGCAGTATTTT. It codes for CASSGQRDLTDTQYF. Using reference TRBV14 and TRBJ2-3 for the parts outside the CDR3, the full variable domain is EAGVTQFPSHSVIEKGQTVTLRCDPISGHDNLYWYRRVMGKEIKFLLHFVKESKQDESGMPNNRFLAERTGGTYSTLKVQPAELEDSGVYFCASSGQRDLTDTQYFGPGTRLTVL.

The chain joins TRBV6-6 to TRBJ2-5, with TRBD2 matching 8 bases. The V gene end was trimmed by 4 bases and the J gene end by 5 bases; junction bases not matched to a gene: 9. Germline lookup yields CDR1 MNHNY and CDR2 SVGAGI (reference sequence). The CDR3 loop spans 15 amino acids. CDR3 protein: CASSSSGLVKETQYF. CDR3 sequence (DNA): TGTGCCAGCAGTTCCTCGGGACTAGTCAAGGAGACCCAGTACTTC.

This sequence joins TRBV11-2 and TRBJ1-5; 10 bases line up with TRBD1. Trimming cost V 5 bases and J 3 bases; bases outside gene matches: 13. Germline CDR1 reads SGHAT; CDR2 reads FQNNGV. The CDR3 is made up of 18 amino acids. DNA of the CDR3: TGTGCCAGCAGCGTGACCGGGACAGGGGCGGAGATCAATCAGCCCCAGCATTTT. It encodes CASSVTGTGAEINQPQHF.

The J gene is TRBJ1-5, the V gene TRBV19, with D possibly matching TRBD1 (6 bases). The CDR3 consists of 16 residues. Germline CDR1 is LNHDA and CDR2 is SQIVND (reference sequence). V gave up 6 bases and J gave up 3 bases, with 18 bases separating them. The CDR3 sequence is CASSPGLGDTNQPQHF. The CDR3 DNA follows: TGTGCCAGTAGCCCAGGCCTGGGGGACACCAATCAGCCCCAGCATTTT.

The J gene is TRBJ2-3, the V gene TRBV3-1, with D possibly matching TRBD1 (6 bases). Trimming pared 2 bases from V and 6 bases from J, leaving 9 bases between. The germline V gene has CDR1 LGHDT and CDR2 YNNKEL (reference sequence). This CDR3 contains 13 residues. CDR3 amino acids: CASSQRGSDTQYF. CDR3 sequence (DNA): TGTGCCAGCAGCCAAAGGGGGAGTGATACGCAGTATTTT.

The rearrangement links TRBV12-3 or TRBV12-4 to TRBJ1-2; TRBD1 agrees at 11 bases. Unmatched junction bases numbered 9, after V lost 6 bases and J lost 6 bases. CDR3 length: 15 residues. CDR3 DNA: TGTGCCAGCAGAGCACTGGACAGGGGGCTGGATGGCTACACCTTC. It codes for CASRALDRGLDGYTF.

The chain employs TRBV20-1 and TRBJ1-1, with D tentatively TRBD1 (6 bases). Germline assignment: CDR1 DFQATT and CDR2 SNEGSKA (reference sequence). V lost 6 bases and J 3 bases, leaving 11 bases between the germline ends. The length of the CDR3 is 12 residues. CDR3: CSAEDRDTEAFF. CDR3 in DNA: TGCAGTGCCGAGGACAGAGACACTGAAGCTTTCTTT.

This clonotype has a single count. The chain is built from TRBV13 and TRBJ1-1; D may be TRBD1 (6 bases). The CDR3 totals 14 residues. The ends were cut back, 2 bases at V and 2 bases at J, with 9 bases in the middle. The germline gives CDR1 PRHDT, CDR2 FYEKMQ (reference sequence). This CDR3 reads CASSLNRDNTEAFF. The CDR3 DNA sequence: TGTGCCAGCAGCTTAAACAGGGATAACACTGAAGCTTTCTTT.

V and J are TRBV29-1 and TRBJ2-3, with 9 bases lining up with TRBD1. The CDR3 is 12 residues long. The V gene's germline CDR1 is SQVTM and CDR2 ANQGSEA. CDR3 sequence reads: CTAGQGLDTQYF. CDR3 in DNA: TGCACCGCGGGACAGGGATTGGATACGCAGTATTTT.

This chain uses TRBV29-1 with TRBJ1-1; a possible D gene is TRBD1 (5 bases). With 6 bases removed from V and 6 bases from J, the gap between germline ends came to 11 bases. The CDR3 is 11 amino acids. From germline, CDR1 is SQVTM and CDR2 ANQGSEA. DNA of the CDR3: TGCAGCGTCGGGACGGTAGCTGAAGCTTTCTTT. Translating gives CSVGTVAEAFF.

Only one count was recorded for this clonotype. The V and J genes are TRBV7-2 and TRBJ2-2; D tentatively reads TRBD1 or TRBD2 (5 bases each). The germline V gene encodes CDR1 SGHTA and CDR2 FQGNSA. The CDR3 is 15 amino acids. V lost 5 bases and J 4 bases, leaving 14 bases between the germline ends. The CDR3 nucleotides read TGTGCCAGCAGCCGCCAGGGAGTGGGCACCGGGGAGCTGTTTTTT. This codes for CASSRQGVGTGELFF.

The chain links TRBV5-4 to TRBJ2-6; D ambiguous. The CDR3 runs 18 residues. Germline loops: CDR1 SGHNT, CDR2 YYREEE (reference sequence). Trimming cost V 0 bases and J 5 bases, with 18 bases left between them. This CDR3 is CASSLDPLDKFRANVLTF. Written as DNA, the CDR3 is TGTGCCAGCAGCTTGGACCCCCTCGACAAATTTAGGGCCAACGTCCTGACTTTC.

The gene calls are TRBV5-4 and TRBJ2-5, with D unresolved. CDR3 length: 12 amino acids. From germline, CDR1 is SGHNT and CDR2 YYREEE (reference sequence). Trimming stripped 6 bases from V and 5 bases from J, with 11 bases between. CDR3 sequence: CASTLVGETQYF. CDR3 nucleotide sequence: TGTGCCAGCACCCTTGTGGGGGAGACCCAGTACTTC.

The chain links TRBV28 to TRBJ2-7; 7 nucleotides agree with TRBD1. The CDR3 contains 17 residues. Trimming removed 2 bases from V and 5 bases from J; junction bases left unmatched: 15. Germline V lookup: CDR1 MDHEN, CDR2 SYDVKM. The CDR3: CASSLGQAGSFRDEQYF. The DNA for the CDR3 is TGTGCCAGCAGTTTAGGACAGGCGGGTAGCTTCAGGGACGAGCAGTACTTC.

The rearrangement joins TRBV4-2 to TRBJ1-4; D is undetermined. The CDR3 length is 12 residues. Trimming took off 1 base at V and 8 bases at J, with 5 bases between the two ends. CDR1 and CDR2 from the germline V gene are LGHNA and YNFKEQ. This CDR3 reads CASSQVSEKLFF. The CDR3 DNA sequence: TGTGCCAGCAGCCAAGTGAGCGAAAAACTGTTTTTT.

The V gene is TRBV30, the J gene TRBJ2-5; 11 positions match TRBD1. This CDR3 comprises 14 residues. Unmatched junction bases numbered 4, after V lost 1 base and J lost 6 bases. Germline CDR1 reads GTSNPN; CDR2 reads SVGIG (reference sequence). The CDR3 region has the DNA TGTGCCTGGAGTGCCGGGACAGGGGGAAAGACCCAGTACTTC. Its translation is CAWSAGTGGKTQYF.

This clonotype has only a few counts. The V gene is TRBV20-1, the J gene TRBJ2-5; D may correspond to TRBD1 or TRBD2 (5 bases each). Germline CDR1 is DFQATT and CDR2 is SNEGSKA (reference sequence). Trimming removed 0 bases at V and 3 bases at J, with 14 bases between. This CDR3 comprises 15 residues. CDR3 region: CSARDFRGVEETQYF. The CDR3 coding sequence is TGCAGTGCTAGAGATTTTCGAGGGGTTGAAGAGACCCAGTACTTC.